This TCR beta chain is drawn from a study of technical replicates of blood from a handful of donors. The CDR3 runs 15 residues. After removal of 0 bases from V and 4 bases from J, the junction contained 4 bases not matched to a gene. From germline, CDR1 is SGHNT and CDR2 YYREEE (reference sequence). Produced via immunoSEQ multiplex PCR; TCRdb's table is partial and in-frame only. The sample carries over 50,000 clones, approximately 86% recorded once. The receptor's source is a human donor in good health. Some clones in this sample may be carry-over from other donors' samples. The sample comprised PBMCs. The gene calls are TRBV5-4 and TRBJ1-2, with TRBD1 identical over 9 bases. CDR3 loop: CASSLGTGVFYGYTF. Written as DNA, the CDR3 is TGTGCCAGCAGCTTGGGGACAGGGGTATTCTATGGCTACACCTTC.